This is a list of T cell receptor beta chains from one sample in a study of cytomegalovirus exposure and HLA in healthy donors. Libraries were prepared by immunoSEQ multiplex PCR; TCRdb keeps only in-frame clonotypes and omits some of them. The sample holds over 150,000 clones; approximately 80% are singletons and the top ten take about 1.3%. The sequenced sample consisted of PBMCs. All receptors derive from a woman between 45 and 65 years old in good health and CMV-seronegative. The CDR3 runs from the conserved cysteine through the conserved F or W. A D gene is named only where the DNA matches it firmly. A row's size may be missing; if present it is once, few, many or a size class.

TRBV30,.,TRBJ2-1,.,CAWMLPRASTFF,TGTGCCTGGATGCTTCCAAGGGCTAGCACGTTCTTC
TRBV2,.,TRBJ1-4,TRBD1,CASSLQQGYGEKLFF,TGTGCCAGCAGCTTGCAACAGGGGTATGGCGAAAAACTGTTTTTT
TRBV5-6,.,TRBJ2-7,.,CASSLDPSSDYEQYF,TGTGCCAGCAGCTTGGACCCTAGCAGTGACTACGAGCAGTACTTC
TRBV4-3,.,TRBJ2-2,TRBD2,CASSHIAGGNTGELFF,TGCGCCAGCAGCCATATAGCGGGGGGGAACACCGGGGAGCTGTTTTTT
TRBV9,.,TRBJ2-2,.,CASSVGPDTGELFF,TGTGCCAGCAGCGTAGGCCCGGACACCGGGGAGCTGTTTTTT
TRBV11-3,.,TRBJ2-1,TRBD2,CASSLGDEGLAGLNEQFF,TGTGCCAGCAGCTTAGGAGATGAGGGACTAGCGGGACTCAATGAGCAGTTCTTC
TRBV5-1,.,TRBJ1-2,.,CASSSDRKIYGYTF,TGCGCCAGCAGCTCGGACAGAAAGATCTATGGCTACACCTTC
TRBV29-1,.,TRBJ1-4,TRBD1,CSVIQGVGEKLFF,TGCAGCGTTATACAGGGGGTGGGGGAAAAACTGTTTTTT
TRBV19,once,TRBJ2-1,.,CASSTTVGQGFAFSHNEQFF,TGTGCCAGTAGCACGACCGTAGGGCAGGGGTTCGCTTTTTCGCACAATGAGCAGTTCTTC
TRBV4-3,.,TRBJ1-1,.,CASSQDYTRGTEAFF,TGCGCCAGCAGCCAAGATTATACCCGGGGCACTGAAGCTTTCTTT
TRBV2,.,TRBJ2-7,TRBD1,CASSEGGRGSYEQYF,TGTGCCAGCAGTGAAGGTGGCAGGGGGTCTTACGAGCAGTACTTC
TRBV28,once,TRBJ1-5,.,CASSLSQGKRIQPQHF,TGTGCCAGCAGTTTGTCTCAGGGAAAGCGCATTCAGCCCCAGCATTTT
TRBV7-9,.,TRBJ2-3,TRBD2,CASSLERGKSGDTQYF,TGTGCCAGCAGCTTGGAGCGGGGGAAAAGTGGAGATACGCAGTATTTT
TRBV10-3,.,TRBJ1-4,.,CAISGSGMRNEKLFF,TGTGCCATCAGTGGTTCAGGAATGCGCAATGAAAAACTGTTTTTT
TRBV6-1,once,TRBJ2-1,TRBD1,CASSERGQGAIIYNEQFF,TGTGCCAGCAGTGAAAGGGGACAGGGGGCCATCATCTACAATGAGCAGTTCTTC
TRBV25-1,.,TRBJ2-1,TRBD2,CASATSGRISYNEQFF,TGTGCCAGCGCGACTAGCGGGAGAATCTCCTACAATGAGCAGTTCTTC
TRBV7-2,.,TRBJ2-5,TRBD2,CAGSLSGAEETQYF,TGTGCCGGCAGCCTTAGCGGGGCGGAAGAGACCCAGTACTTC
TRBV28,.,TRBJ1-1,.,CASHHSGFGEAFF,TGTGCCAGCCACCATTCGGGGTTTGGTGAAGCTTTCTTT
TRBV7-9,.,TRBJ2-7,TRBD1,CASSGRGQGISYEQYF,TGTGCCAGCAGCGGACGAGGACAGGGGATATCCTACGAGCAGTACTTC
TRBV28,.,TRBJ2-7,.,CASIPPPPGYEQYF,TGTGCCAGCATCCCCCCCCCACCGGGCTACGAGCAGTACTTC
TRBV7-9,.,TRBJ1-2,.,CSSSIGVGGYTF,TGTTCCAGCAGCATCGGAGTTGGCGGCTACACCTTC
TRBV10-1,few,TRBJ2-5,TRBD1,CASSNGQGETQYF,TGCGCCAGCAGTAATGGACAGGGGGAGACCCAGTACTTC
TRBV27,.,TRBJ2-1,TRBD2,CASSIGTSGSSYNEQFF,TGTGCCAGCAGTATAGGGACTAGCGGGAGCTCCTACAATGAGCAGTTCTTC
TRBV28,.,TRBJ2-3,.,CASSRSFSTDTQYF,TGTGCCAGCAGCCGTAGTTTTAGCACAGATACGCAGTATTTT
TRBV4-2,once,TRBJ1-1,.,CASSQAGFIDTEAFF,TGTGCCAGCAGCCAAGCAGGGTTTATCGACACTGAAGCTTTCTTT
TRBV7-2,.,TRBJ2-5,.,CASSALVDEQYF,TGTGCCAGCAGCGCACTAGTAGATGAGCAGTACTTC
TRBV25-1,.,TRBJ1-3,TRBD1,CASSGDRGAPIYF,TGTGCCAGCAGTGGTGACAGGGGTGCCCCCATATATTTT
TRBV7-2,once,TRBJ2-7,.,CASSFYRAYEQYF,TGTGCCAGCAGCTTTTACAGAGCCTACGAGCAGTACTTC
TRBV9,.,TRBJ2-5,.,CASSVALDTGQETQYF,TGTGCCAGCAGCGTAGCTTTAGATACAGGACAAGAGACCCAGTACTTC
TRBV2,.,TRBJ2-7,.,CAGSPTYEQYF,TGTGCCGGCAGTCCAACCTACGAGCAGTACTTC
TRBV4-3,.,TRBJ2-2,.,CASSHLLTGNSGELFF,TGCGCCAGCAGCCACCTCCTTACAGGGAATTCCGGGGAGCTGTTTTTT
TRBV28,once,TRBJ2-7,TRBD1,CASTDRGISYEQYF,TGTGCCAGCACCGACAGGGGGATCTCCTACGAGCAGTACTTC
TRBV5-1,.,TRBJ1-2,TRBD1,CASSLTRDRGGYTF,TGCGCCAGCAGCTTGACCCGGGACAGGGGGGGCTACACCTTC
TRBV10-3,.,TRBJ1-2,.,CAISGVASTYGYTF,TGTGCCATCAGTGGAGTAGCCAGCACTTATGGCTACACCTTC
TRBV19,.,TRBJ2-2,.,CASNEYTGVGTGELFF,TGTGCCAGTAACGAGTATACCGGGGTCGGCACCGGGGAGCTGTTTTTT
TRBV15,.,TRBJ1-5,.,CATRENPDSYSNQPQHF,TGTGCCACCAGAGAGAACCCGGACAGTTATAGCAATCAGCCCCAGCATTTT
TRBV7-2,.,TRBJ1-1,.,CASSSGVGWRGATEAFF,TGTGCCAGCAGCTCAGGCGTCGGATGGAGGGGTGCCACTGAAGCTTTCTTT
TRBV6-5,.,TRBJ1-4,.,CASSRSRQYEKLFF,TGTGCCAGCAGTAGAAGCCGACAGTACGAAAAACTGTTTTTT
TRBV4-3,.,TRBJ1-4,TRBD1,CASRQGATNEKLFF,TGCGCCAGCAGACAGGGGGCAACTAATGAAAAACTGTTTTTT
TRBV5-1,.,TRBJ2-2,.,CASSLEGVNTGELFF,TGCGCCAGCAGCTTGGAAGGAGTTAACACCGGGGAGCTGTTTTTT
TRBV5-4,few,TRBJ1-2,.,CASSGDRFYGYTF,TGTGCCAGCAGCGGAGACAGGTTCTATGGCTACACCTTC
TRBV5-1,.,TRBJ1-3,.,CASSFGTAGNTIYF,TGCGCCAGCAGCTTCGGGACTGCTGGAAACACCATATATTTT
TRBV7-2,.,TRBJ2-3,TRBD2,CASSLVAGGPDTQYF,TGTGCCAGCAGCTTAGTAGCGGGGGGGCCTGATACGCAGTATTTT
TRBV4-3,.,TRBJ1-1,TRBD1,CASSRGTGSPEAFF,TGCGCCAGCAGCCGCGGGACAGGGAGCCCTGAAGCTTTCTTT
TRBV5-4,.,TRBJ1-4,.,CASGEGTPATNEKLFF,TGTGCCAGCGGAGAGGGGACACCTGCAACTAATGAAAAACTGTTTTTT
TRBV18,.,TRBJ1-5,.,CASSQGGDQPQHF,TGTGCCAGCTCGCAGGGAGGAGATCAGCCCCAGCATTTT
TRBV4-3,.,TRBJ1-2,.,CASSPQGFGYGYTF,TGCGCCAGCAGCCCACAGGGATTTGGGTATGGCTACACCTTC